The clone carrying this T cell receptor beta chain has a single count. No antigen is known for it. These data originate in a study of PD-L1 blockade in urothelial cancer. Across the whole study: Intravenous atezolizumab, 1,200 mg every 3 weeks, was begun by patients around 2014. Male patients with bladder-origin urothelial cancer numbered about 90% of the roughly 30. Blood drawn 3 weeks (second dose) and 6 weeks after treatment start was analyzed. Study-wide results and limits: Better survival was predicted when blood TCR clonality before treatment fell below the median.

There are 12 residues in the CDR3. The V end lost 4 bases, the J end lost 0 bases, and 4 bases lay between the germline ends. The germline V gene has CDR1 SGHRS and CDR2 YFSETQ. Documented time point: pretreatment peripheral blood. Assay: immunoSEQ multiplex PCR; the TCRdb copy retains only in-frame clones and omits some. The sample shows tens of thousands of clones, more than 75% of them seen only once. This clonotype originated in a man between 60 and 70 years old with urothelial cancer. The starting material was PBMCs, obtained around atezolizumab (anti-PD-L1) treatment. J is TRBJ2-5 and V is TRBV5-1, with D hard to call. The CDR3 loop is CASSVDQETQYF. CDR3 sequence (DNA): TGCGCCAGCAGCGTAGACCAAGAGACCCAGTACTTC.